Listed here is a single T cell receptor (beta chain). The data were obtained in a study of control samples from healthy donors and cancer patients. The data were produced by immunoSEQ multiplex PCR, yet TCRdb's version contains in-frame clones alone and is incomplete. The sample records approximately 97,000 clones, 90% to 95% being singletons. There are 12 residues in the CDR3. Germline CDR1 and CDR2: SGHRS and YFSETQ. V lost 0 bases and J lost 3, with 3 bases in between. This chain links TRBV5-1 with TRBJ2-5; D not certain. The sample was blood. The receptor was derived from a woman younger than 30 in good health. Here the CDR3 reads CASSLDKETQYF. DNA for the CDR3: TGCGCCAGCAGCTTGGACAAAGAGACCCAGTACTTC.